Below are 8 T cell receptor beta chains sequenced from a single sample in a study of T cells in Graves' hyperthyroidism and ophthalmopathy. Using RNA transcripts as the source, TCR beta CDR3 regions were amplified. During a first-round RT-PCR of the TCR CDR3, the HTBI primer set was used. MiXCR was run by TCRdb on the multiplex PCR reads, yielding one entry per CDR3 protein. Of over 200,000 distinct CDR3 sequences in the sample, 17% are singletons; the top ten hold roughly 50%. Specimen: blood. The receptor set was obtained from a middle-aged man with Graves' hyperthyroidism.

V gene TRBV7-2 combines with J gene TRBJ2-4, with D perhaps given as TRBD1 or TRBD2 (6 bases each). The CDR3 totals 14 residues. The V and J ends lost 5 bases and 12 bases respectively, with 20 bases between them. Germline V gives CDR1 SGHTA, CDR2 FQGNSA. The CDR3 region has the DNA TGTGCCAGCAGCATCTTAGTGCCCGGGGGCGCTCAGTACTTC. Its protein product is CASSILVPGGAQYF.

This clonotype appeared a few times. This chain uses TRBV24-1 with TRBJ1-1; no clear D gene. The germline CDR1 and CDR2 sequences are KGHDR and SFDVKD. The CDR3 contains 14 residues. Trimming took 4 bases from V and 1 from J, leaving 9 bases between them. This chain's CDR3 is CATSDGPGNTEAFF. CDR3 DNA: TGTGCCACCAGTGACGGACCAGGGAACACTGAAGCTTTCTTT.

As concerns this clonotype: The CDR3 ends on some other residue instead of the conserved phenylalanine or tryptophan, so this is likely a read error. This chain joins TRBV29-1 and TRBJ2-4; D is undetermined. This CDR3 is 12 amino acids long. Between the trimmed V and J ends, which lost 3 bases and 3 bases, there was a span of 6 bases. Germline loops: CDR1 SQVTM, CDR2 ANQGSEA. The CDR3 nucleotides read TGCAGCGTTGAGGATAGCAAAAACATTCAGTACCTC. The encoded protein is CSVEDSKNIQYL.

A few counts support this clonotype. V gene TRBV20-1 combines with J gene TRBJ2-1; TRBD2 agrees at 8 bases. This CDR3 contains 14 residues. Germline V gives CDR1 DFQATT, CDR2 SNEGSKA (reference sequence). Trimming took 6 bases from V and 1 from J; bases not matched to a gene: 5. The CDR3 loop is CSAKAGASYNEQFF. The CDR3 DNA sequence: TGCAGTGCAAAAGCGGGAGCGTCCTACAATGAGCAGTTCTTC.

There are many counts of this clonotype. CDR3 in DNA: TGTGCCAGCAGCCACCCCTCCACAGAGCAGTACTTC. It yields the protein CASSHPSTEQYF. The chain carries TRBV11-2 and TRBJ2-7; D gene ambiguous. Deletions cut 5 bases from V and 7 bases from J, with 12 bases between. The CDR3 runs to 12 residues. CDR1 is SGHAT, CDR2 FQNNGV, per germline.

The chain is built from TRBV5-1 and TRBJ2-3; a weak D match, TRBD2 (5 bases). CDR3 length equals 14 residues. Germline values: CDR1 SGHRS, CDR2 YFSETQ. Trimming left V 2 bases short and J 2 bases short, with 9 bases between. CDR3 residues: CASSLGSATDTQYF. The CDR3 DNA follows: TGCGCCAGCAGCTTAGGTAGCGCCACAGATACGCAGTATTTT. Filled out from reference TRBV5-1 and TRBJ2-3, the complete variable domain reads KAGVTQTPRYLIKTRGQQVTLSCSPISGHRSVSWYQQTPGQGLQFLFEYFSETQRNKGNFPGRFSGRQFSNSRSEMNVSTLELGDSALYLCASSLGSATDTQYFGPGTRLTVL.

V usage is TRBV14 and J usage is TRBJ1-5; the match to TRBD1 covers 12 bases. Germline V gene data show CDR1 as SGHDN and CDR2 as FVKESK. J was trimmed by 6 bases and V by 4 bases; bases with no gene match: 4. The CDR3 covers 15 residues. The CDR3 is CASSPGTGGLQPQHF. The CDR3 DNA sequence: TGTGCCAGCAGCCCCGGGACAGGGGGCCTTCAGCCCCAGCATTTT. The entire variable domain, with the rest obtained from reference TRBV14 and TRBJ1-5, is as follows: EAGVTQFPSHSVIEKGQTVTLRCDPISGHDNLYWYRRVMGKEIKFLLHFVKESKQDESGMPNNRFLAERTGGTYSTLKVQPAELEDSGVYFCASSPGTGGLQPQHFGDGTRLSIL.

This clonotype came up a few times. The chain uses TRBV9 and TRBJ2-5; D may be TRBD2 (5 bases). CDR1 and CDR2 from the germline V gene are SGDLS and YYNGEE. V lost 3 bases to trimming and J lost 5 bases, with 14 bases between them. The CDR3 totals 14 residues. The CDR3 coding sequence is TGTGCCAGCAGCGCGAGCGGCGTGGGGGAGACCCAGTACTTC. Protein: CASSASGVGETQYF. The whole variable domain, remainder taken from reference TRBV9 and TRBJ2-5, is DSGVTQTPKHLITATGQRVTLRCSPRSGDLSVYWYQQSLDQGLQFLIQYYNGEERAKGNILERFSAQQFPDLHSELNLSSLELGDSALYFCASSASGVGETQYFGPGTRLLVL.